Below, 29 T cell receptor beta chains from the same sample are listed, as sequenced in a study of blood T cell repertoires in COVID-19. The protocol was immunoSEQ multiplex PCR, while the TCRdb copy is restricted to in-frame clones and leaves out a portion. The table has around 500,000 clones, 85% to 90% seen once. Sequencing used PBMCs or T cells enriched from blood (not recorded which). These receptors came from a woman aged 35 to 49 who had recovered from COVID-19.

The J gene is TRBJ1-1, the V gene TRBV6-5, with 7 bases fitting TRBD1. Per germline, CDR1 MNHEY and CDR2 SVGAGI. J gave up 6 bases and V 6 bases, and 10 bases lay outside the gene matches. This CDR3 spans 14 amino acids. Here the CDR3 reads CASSAVGQGAEAFF. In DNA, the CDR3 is TGTGCCAGCAGCGCTGTGGGGCAGGGGGCTGAAGCTTTCTTT.

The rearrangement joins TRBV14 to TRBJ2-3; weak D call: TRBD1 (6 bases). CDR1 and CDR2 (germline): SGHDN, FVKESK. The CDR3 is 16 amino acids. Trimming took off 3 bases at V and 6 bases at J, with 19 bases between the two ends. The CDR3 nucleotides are TGTGCCAGCAGCCACCGAAGGGGTTGGGGGCAGGATACGCAGTATTTT. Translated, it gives CASSHRRGWGQDTQYF. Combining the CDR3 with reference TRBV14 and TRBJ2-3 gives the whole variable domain EAGVTQFPSHSVIEKGQTVTLRCDPISGHDNLYWYRRVMGKEIKFLLHFVKESKQDESGMPNNRFLAERTGGTYSTLKVQPAELEDSGVYFCASSHRRGWGQDTQYFGPGTRLTVL.

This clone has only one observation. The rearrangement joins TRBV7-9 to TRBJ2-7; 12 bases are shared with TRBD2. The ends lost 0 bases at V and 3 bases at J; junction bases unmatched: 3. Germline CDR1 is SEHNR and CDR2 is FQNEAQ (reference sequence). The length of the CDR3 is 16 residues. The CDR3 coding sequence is TGTGCCAGCAGCTTAGCTGTGACTAGCGGGAGCTACGAGCAGTACTTC. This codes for CASSLAVTSGSYEQYF. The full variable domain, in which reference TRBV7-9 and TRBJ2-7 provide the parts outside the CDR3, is DTGVSQNPRHKITKRGQNVTFRCDPISEHNRLYWYRQTLGQGPEFLTYFQNEAQLEKSRLLSDRFSAERPKGSFSTLEIQRTEQGDSAMYLCASSLAVTSGSYEQYFGPGTRLTVT.

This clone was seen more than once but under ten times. The DNA for the CDR3 is TGTGCCAGCCGCCGGACAGAAAATCAGCCCCAGCATTTT. Its protein is CASRRTENQPQHF. This sequence joins TRBV6-5 and TRBJ1-5; D may be TRBD1 (6 bases). V shed 8 bases and J shed 4 bases, with 12 bases lying between them. The CDR3 is 13 residues long. In germline, CDR1 is MNHEY, CDR2 SVGAGI.

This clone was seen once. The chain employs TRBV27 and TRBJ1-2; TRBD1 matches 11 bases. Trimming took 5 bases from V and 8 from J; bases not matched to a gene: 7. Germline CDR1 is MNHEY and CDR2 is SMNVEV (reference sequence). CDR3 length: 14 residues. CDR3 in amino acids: CASSRTGGDSGYTF. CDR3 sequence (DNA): TGTGCCAGCAGTCGGACAGGGGGCGACAGCGGCTACACCTTC.

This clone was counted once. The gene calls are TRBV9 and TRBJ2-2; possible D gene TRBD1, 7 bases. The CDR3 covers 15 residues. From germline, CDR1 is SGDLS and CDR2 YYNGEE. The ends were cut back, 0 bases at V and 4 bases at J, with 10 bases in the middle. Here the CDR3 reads CASSVGQGGTGELFF. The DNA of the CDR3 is TGTGCCAGCAGCGTAGGCCAGGGGGGCACCGGGGAGCTGTTTTTT.

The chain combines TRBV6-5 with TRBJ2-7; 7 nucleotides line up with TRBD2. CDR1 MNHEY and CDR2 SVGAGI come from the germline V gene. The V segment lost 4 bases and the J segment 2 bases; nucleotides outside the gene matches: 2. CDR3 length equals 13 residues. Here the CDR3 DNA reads TGTGCCAGCAGTTGGACTAGGGCCTACGAGCAGTACTTC. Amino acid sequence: CASSWTRAYEQYF.

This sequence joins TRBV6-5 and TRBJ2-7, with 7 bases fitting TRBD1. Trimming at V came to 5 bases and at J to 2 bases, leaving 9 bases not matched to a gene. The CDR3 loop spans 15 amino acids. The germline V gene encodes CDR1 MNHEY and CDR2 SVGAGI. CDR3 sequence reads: CASSPTGAGTYEQYF. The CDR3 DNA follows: TGTGCCAGCAGTCCCACAGGGGCAGGGACCTACGAGCAGTACTTC.

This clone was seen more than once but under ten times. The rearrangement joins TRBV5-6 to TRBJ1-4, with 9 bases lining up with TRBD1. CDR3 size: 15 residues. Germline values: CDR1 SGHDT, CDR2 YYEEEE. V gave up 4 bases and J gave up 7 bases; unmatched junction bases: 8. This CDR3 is CASSAWTGVGEKLFF. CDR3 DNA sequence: TGTGCCAGCAGCGCCTGGACAGGGGTAGGTGAAAAACTGTTTTTT.

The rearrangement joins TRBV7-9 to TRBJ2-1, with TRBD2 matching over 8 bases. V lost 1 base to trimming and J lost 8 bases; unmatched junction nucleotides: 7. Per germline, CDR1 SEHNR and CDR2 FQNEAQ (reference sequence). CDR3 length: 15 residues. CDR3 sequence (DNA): TGTGCCAGCAGCTTAGGGACTAGCCTACAATATGAGCAGTTCTTC. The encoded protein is CASSLGTSLQYEQFF.

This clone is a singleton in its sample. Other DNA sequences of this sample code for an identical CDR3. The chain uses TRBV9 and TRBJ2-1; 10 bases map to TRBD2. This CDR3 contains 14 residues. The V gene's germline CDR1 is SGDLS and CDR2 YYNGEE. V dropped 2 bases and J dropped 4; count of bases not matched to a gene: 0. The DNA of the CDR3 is TGTGCCAGCAGCGTTAGCGGGGGGTACAATGAGCAGTTCTTC. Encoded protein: CASSVSGGYNEQFF.

This CDR3 reads CASSQGGRFSGNTIYF. The CDR3 bases are TGTGCCAGCAGCCAAGGCGGCCGATTTTCTGGAAACACCATATATTTT. The chain links TRBV4-2 to TRBJ1-3; no reliable D call. This CDR3 is 16 amino acids long. The V gene's germline CDR1 is LGHNA and CDR2 YNFKEQ. Trimming took 1 base from V and 1 from J, leaving 11 bases between them.

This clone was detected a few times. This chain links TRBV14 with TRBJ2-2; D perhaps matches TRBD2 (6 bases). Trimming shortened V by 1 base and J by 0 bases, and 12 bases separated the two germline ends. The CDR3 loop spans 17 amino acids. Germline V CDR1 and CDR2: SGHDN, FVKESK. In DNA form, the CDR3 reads TGTGCCAGCAGCCAAGTGGCGGGGACCTCGAACACCGGGGAGCTGTTTTTT. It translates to CASSQVAGTSNTGELFF. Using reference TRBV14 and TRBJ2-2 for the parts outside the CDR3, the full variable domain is EAGVTQFPSHSVIEKGQTVTLRCDPISGHDNLYWYRRVMGKEIKFLLHFVKESKQDESGMPNNRFLAERTGGTYSTLKVQPAELEDSGVYFCASSQVAGTSNTGELFFGEGSRLTVL.

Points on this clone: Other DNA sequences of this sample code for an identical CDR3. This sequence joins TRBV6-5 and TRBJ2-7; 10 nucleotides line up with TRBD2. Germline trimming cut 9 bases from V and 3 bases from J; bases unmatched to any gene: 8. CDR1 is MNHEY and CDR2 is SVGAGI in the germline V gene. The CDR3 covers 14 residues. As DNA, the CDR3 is TGTGCCAGTTCCCCGTCTAGCGGGGGCTACGAGCAGTACTTC. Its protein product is CASSPSSGGYEQYF.

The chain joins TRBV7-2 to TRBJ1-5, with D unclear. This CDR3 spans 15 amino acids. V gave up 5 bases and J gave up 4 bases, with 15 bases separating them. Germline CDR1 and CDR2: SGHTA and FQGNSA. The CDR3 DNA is TGTGCCAGCAGCCCATTTATGGGGAGTAATCAGCCCCAGCATTTT. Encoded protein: CASSPFMGSNQPQHF.

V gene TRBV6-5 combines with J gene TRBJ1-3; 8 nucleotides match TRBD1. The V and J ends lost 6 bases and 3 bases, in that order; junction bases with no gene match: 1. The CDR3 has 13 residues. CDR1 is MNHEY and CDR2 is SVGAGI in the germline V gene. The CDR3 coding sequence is TGTGCCAGCAGACAGGGGGGTGGAAACACCATATATTTT. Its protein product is CASRQGGGNTIYF.

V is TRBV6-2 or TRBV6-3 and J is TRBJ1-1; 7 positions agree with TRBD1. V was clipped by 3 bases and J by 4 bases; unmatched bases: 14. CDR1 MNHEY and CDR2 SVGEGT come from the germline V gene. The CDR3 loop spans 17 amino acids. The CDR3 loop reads CASSYIPGQLPRTEAFF. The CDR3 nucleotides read TGTGCCAGCAGTTATATCCCGGGACAGCTTCCTCGCACTGAAGCTTTCTTT.

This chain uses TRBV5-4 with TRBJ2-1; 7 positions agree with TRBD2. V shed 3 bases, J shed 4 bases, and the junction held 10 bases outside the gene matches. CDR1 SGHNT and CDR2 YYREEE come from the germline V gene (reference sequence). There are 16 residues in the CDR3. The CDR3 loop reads CASSSSGLSTYNEQFF. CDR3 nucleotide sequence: TGTGCCAGCAGCTCCTCGGGACTATCTACTTACAATGAGCAGTTCTTC.

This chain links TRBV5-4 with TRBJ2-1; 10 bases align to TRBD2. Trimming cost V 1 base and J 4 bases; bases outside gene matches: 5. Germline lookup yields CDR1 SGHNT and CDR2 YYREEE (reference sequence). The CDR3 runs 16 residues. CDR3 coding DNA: TGTGCCAGCAGCTTGTATGGGACTAGCGTATACAATGAGCAGTTCTTC. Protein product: CASSLYGTSVYNEQFF.

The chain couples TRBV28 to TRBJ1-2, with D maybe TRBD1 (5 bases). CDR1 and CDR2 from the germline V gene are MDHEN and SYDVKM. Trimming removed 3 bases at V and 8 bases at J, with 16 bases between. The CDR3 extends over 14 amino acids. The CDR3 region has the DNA TGTGCCAGCAGTTTTAGCGGCGGGGGTAGAGGCTACACCTTC. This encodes CASSFSGGGRGYTF.

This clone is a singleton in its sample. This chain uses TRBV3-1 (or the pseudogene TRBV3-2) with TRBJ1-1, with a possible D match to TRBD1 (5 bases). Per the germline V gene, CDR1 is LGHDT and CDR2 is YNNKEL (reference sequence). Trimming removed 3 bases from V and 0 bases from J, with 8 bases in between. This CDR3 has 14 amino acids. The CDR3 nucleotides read TGTGCCAGCAGCCAGGGGCACATGAACACTGAAGCTTTCTTT. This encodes CASSQGHMNTEAFF.

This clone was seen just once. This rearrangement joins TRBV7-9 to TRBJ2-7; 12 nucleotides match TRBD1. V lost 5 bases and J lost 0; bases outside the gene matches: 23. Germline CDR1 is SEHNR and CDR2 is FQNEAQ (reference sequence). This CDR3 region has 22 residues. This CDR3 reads CASSRDRGRQFIGTPSSYEQYF. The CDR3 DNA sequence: TGTGCCAGCAGCCGGGACAGGGGGCGGCAGTTCATAGGAACTCCCAGCTCCTACGAGCAGTACTTC.

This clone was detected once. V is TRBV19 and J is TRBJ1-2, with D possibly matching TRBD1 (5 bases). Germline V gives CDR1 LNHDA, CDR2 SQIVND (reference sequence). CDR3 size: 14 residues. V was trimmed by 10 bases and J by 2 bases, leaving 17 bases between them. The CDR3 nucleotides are TGTGCCACAGGACATTTTGGGGGGAACTATGGCTACACCTTC. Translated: CATGHFGGNYGYTF.

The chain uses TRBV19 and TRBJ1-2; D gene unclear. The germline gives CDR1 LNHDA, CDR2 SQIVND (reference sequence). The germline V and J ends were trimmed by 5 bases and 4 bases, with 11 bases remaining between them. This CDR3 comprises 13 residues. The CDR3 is CASSGERAYGYTF. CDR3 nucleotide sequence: TGTGCCAGTAGTGGGGAGAGGGCCTATGGCTACACCTTC.

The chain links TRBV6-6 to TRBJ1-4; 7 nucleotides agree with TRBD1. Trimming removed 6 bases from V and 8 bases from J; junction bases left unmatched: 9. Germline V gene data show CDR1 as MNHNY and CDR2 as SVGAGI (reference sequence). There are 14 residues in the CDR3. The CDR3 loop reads CASRDRVGREKLFF. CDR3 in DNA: TGTGCCAGCAGAGACAGGGTCGGACGAGAAAAACTGTTTTTT.

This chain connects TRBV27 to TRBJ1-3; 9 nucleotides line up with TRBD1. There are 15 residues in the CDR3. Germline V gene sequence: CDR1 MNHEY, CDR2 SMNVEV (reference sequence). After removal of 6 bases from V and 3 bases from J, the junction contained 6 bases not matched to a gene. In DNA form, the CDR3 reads TGTGCCAGCAGCTCGAACAGGGGGCTTGGAAACACCATATATTTT. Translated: CASSSNRGLGNTIYF.

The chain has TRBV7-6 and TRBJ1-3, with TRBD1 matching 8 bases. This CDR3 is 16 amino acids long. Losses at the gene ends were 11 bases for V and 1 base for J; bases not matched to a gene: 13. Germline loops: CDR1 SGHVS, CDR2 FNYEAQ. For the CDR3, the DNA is TGTGCCGCCGGGACAGGCATATGGGGTTCTGGAAACACCATATATTTT. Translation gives CAAGTGIWGSGNTIYF.

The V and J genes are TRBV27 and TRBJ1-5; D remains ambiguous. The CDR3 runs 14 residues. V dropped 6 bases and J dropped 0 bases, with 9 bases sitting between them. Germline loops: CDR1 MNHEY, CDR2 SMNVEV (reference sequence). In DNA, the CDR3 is TGTGCCAGCAGAAACAGTAATAGCAATCAGCCCCAGCATTTT. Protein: CASRNSNSNQPQHF.

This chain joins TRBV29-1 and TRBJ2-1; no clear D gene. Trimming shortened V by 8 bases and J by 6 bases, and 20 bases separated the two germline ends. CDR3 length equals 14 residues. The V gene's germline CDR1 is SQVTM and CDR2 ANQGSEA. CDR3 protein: CSPRYDARSNEQFF. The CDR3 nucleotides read TGCAGCCCCCGATATGACGCACGGAGCAATGAGCAGTTCTTC.